Listed below are T cell receptor beta chains from one sample, sequenced in a study of blood T cell repertoires in COVID-19. The data were produced by immunoSEQ multiplex PCR, yet TCRdb's version contains in-frame clones alone and is incomplete. The repertoire holds about 260,000 clones, with 87% as singletons. Material: peripheral blood. The receptors originated from a woman between 50 and 59 years old who had recovered from COVID-19. The CDR3 runs from the conserved cysteine through the conserved F or W. The order of the fields is clone size, J gene, V gene, D gene, CDR3 protein, CDR3 DNA. D genes are given only for firm matches. Where a row states a size, it is once, few, many or the class of an expanded clone; other rows omit it.

clone_size: .
j_call: TRBJ1-2
v_call: TRBV7-9
d_call: TRBD1
cdr3_aa: CASSFTGASRGGYTF
cdr3_nt: TGTGCCAGCAGCTTCACAGGGGCCTCCCGGGGGGGCTACACCTTC

clone_size: few
j_call: TRBJ1-2
v_call: TRBV18
d_call: .
cdr3_aa: CASSPTGNGYTF
cdr3_nt: TGTGCCAGCTCACCAACCGGGAACGGCTACACCTTC

clone_size: few
j_call: TRBJ1-1
v_call: TRBV6-6
d_call: .
cdr3_aa: CASSGGGGRPEAFF
cdr3_nt: TGTGCCAGCAGTGGGGGCGGGGGGAGGCCTGAAGCTTTCTTT

clone_size: .
j_call: TRBJ1-6
v_call: TRBV2
d_call: TRBD1
cdr3_aa: CASSGGGTGDFHF
cdr3_nt: TGTGCCAGCAGCGGAGGGGGGACAGGGGATTTCCACTTT

clone_size: once
j_call: TRBJ2-2
v_call: TRBV4-3
d_call: TRBD2
cdr3_aa: CASSPSSGRAGELFF
cdr3_nt: TGCGCCAGCAGCCCATCTAGCGGGAGGGCCGGGGAGCTGTTTTTT

clone_size: once
j_call: TRBJ1-2
v_call: TRBV3-1/TRBV3-2
d_call: TRBD1
cdr3_aa: CASSQVTQGAGGYTF
cdr3_nt: TGTGCCAGCAGCCAAGTTACGCAGGGGGCAGGAGGCTACACCTTC

clone_size: .
j_call: TRBJ2-7
v_call: TRBV9
d_call: TRBD2
cdr3_aa: CASSSGVLAGRDEQYF
cdr3_nt: TGTGCCAGCAGCTCCGGGGTACTAGCGGGTCGGGACGAGCAGTACTTC

clone_size: .
j_call: TRBJ2-5
v_call: TRBV24-1
d_call: .
cdr3_aa: CATSDRPRETQYF
cdr3_nt: TGTGCCACCAGTGACAGGCCCCGAGAGACCCAGTACTTC

clone_size: .
j_call: TRBJ1-4
v_call: TRBV6-2/TRBV6-3
d_call: .
cdr3_aa: CASSFNRRVATNEKLFF
cdr3_nt: TGTGCCAGCAGTTTCAATCGACGGGTTGCAACTAATGAAAAACTGTTTTTT

clone_size: once
j_call: TRBJ2-7
v_call: TRBV19
d_call: TRBD1
cdr3_aa: CATGTGGLDEQYF
cdr3_nt: TGTGCCACGGGGACAGGGGGTCTGGACGAGCAGTACTTC

clone_size: .
j_call: TRBJ2-5
v_call: TRBV7-2
d_call: TRBD1
cdr3_aa: CASSLGAPGQGGNQETQYF
cdr3_nt: TGTGCCAGCAGCTTAGGAGCACCGGGACAGGGGGGGAACCAAGAGACCCAGTACTTC

clone_size: few
j_call: TRBJ2-3
v_call: TRBV10-3
d_call: TRBD2
cdr3_aa: CAISQTSGRSDTQYF
cdr3_nt: TGTGCCATCAGTCAGACTAGCGGGCGTTCAGATACGCAGTATTTT

clone_size: .
j_call: TRBJ2-3
v_call: TRBV2
d_call: TRBD1
cdr3_aa: CASSETGLYTDTQYF
cdr3_nt: TGTGCCAGCAGTGAGACAGGGCTATACACAGATACGCAGTATTTT

clone_size: .
j_call: TRBJ1-4
v_call: TRBV30
d_call: .
cdr3_aa: CAWSGGMTNEKLFF
cdr3_nt: TGTGCCTGGAGTGGCGGGATGACTAATGAAAAACTGTTTTTT

clone_size: .
j_call: TRBJ1-2
v_call: TRBV6-5
d_call: TRBD1
cdr3_aa: CASSSEGQGGWEGYTF
cdr3_nt: TGTGCCAGCAGTTCAGAGGGACAGGGCGGTTGGGAGGGCTACACCTTC

clone_size: few
j_call: TRBJ2-7
v_call: TRBV6-2/TRBV6-3
d_call: TRBD1
cdr3_aa: CASSFFLGTGDYEQYF
cdr3_nt: TGTGCCAGCAGTTTTTTCCTCGGGACAGGGGACTACGAGCAGTACTTC

clone_size: .
j_call: TRBJ1-2
v_call: TRBV19
d_call: TRBD1
cdr3_aa: CASTSTGGYTF
cdr3_nt: TGTGCCAGTACCTCGACAGGGGGCTACACCTTC

clone_size: many
j_call: TRBJ1-4
v_call: TRBV7-6
d_call: .
cdr3_aa: CASSPTVGEGNEKLFF
cdr3_nt: TGTGCCAGCAGCCCCACCGTAGGAGAGGGAAATGAAAAACTGTTTTTT

clone_size: .
j_call: TRBJ2-5
v_call: TRBV7-9
d_call: TRBD1
cdr3_aa: CASNSRDRGGETQYF
cdr3_nt: TGTGCCAGCAACAGCCGGGACAGGGGAGGGGAGACCCAGTACTTC

clone_size: few
j_call: TRBJ1-5
v_call: TRBV6-5
d_call: TRBD1
cdr3_aa: CASRSGTENQPQHF
cdr3_nt: TGTGCCAGCAGATCCGGGACAGAGAATCAGCCCCAGCATTTT

clone_size: few
j_call: TRBJ1-6
v_call: TRBV4-1
d_call: .
cdr3_aa: CASSQESNSPLHF
cdr3_nt: TGCGCCAGCAGCCAAGAGAGTAATTCACCCCTCCACTTT

clone_size: .
j_call: TRBJ2-7
v_call: TRBV28
d_call: TRBD1
cdr3_aa: CASSPGTVPYEQYF
cdr3_nt: TGTGCCAGCAGTCCGGGGACAGTCCCCTACGAGCAGTACTTC

clone_size: .
j_call: TRBJ1-2
v_call: TRBV5-6
d_call: .
cdr3_aa: CASSPWGGAYTF
cdr3_nt: TGTGCCAGCAGCCCGTGGGGGGGTGCCTACACCTTC

clone_size: .
j_call: TRBJ1-6
v_call: TRBV27
d_call: .
cdr3_aa: CASSITRINSPLHF
cdr3_nt: TGTGCCAGCAGTATCACACGAATTAATTCACCCCTCCACTTT

clone_size: .
j_call: TRBJ1-5
v_call: TRBV10-3
d_call: TRBD1
cdr3_aa: CAISDGQDQPQHF
cdr3_nt: TGTGCCATCAGTGACGGACAGGACCAGCCCCAGCATTTT

clone_size: .
j_call: TRBJ2-7
v_call: TRBV19
d_call: TRBD1
cdr3_aa: CASSPGQGAGEQYF
cdr3_nt: TGTGCCAGTAGTCCGGGACAGGGGGCCGGCGAGCAGTACTTC

clone_size: .
j_call: TRBJ1-4
v_call: TRBV5-1
d_call: .
cdr3_aa: CASSLFGLEDEKLFF
cdr3_nt: TGCGCCAGCAGCTTGTTTGGCCTTGAAGATGAAAAACTGTTTTTT

clone_size: .
j_call: TRBJ2-1
v_call: TRBV19
d_call: .
cdr3_aa: CASSIRGNEQFF
cdr3_nt: TGTGCCAGTAGTATCCGGGGTAATGAGCAGTTCTTC

clone_size: .
j_call: TRBJ2-7
v_call: TRBV7-2
d_call: .
cdr3_aa: CASSPELISYEQYF
cdr3_nt: TGTGCCAGCAGTCCTGAACTCATCTCCTACGAGCAGTACTTC

clone_size: .
j_call: TRBJ2-7
v_call: TRBV28
d_call: TRBD1
cdr3_aa: CASSRTGVNEQYF
cdr3_nt: TGTGCCAGCAGTCGCACAGGGGTCAACGAGCAGTACTTC